This T cell receptor (beta chain) was identified in a study of blood T cell repertoires in COVID-19. TCRdb's table, derived via immunoSEQ multiplex PCR, lists solely in-frame clones and lacks some. The table has approximately 31,000 clones, around 93% seen once. Germline CDR1 and CDR2: SEHNR and FQNEAQ (reference sequence). CDR3 length equals 15 residues. V trimming: 5 bases; J trimming: 5 bases; junction bases outside the gene matches: 6. Sequenced: peripheral blood. The chain employs TRBV7-9 and TRBJ2-3; TRBD2 matches at 11 bases. The TCR was taken from a human donor with active COVID-19. The donor label of this sample is uncertain. Here the CDR3 reads CASSPLAGGLDTQYF. The CDR3 bases are TGTGCCAGCAGCCCTCTAGCGGGGGGTCTAGATACGCAGTATTTT.